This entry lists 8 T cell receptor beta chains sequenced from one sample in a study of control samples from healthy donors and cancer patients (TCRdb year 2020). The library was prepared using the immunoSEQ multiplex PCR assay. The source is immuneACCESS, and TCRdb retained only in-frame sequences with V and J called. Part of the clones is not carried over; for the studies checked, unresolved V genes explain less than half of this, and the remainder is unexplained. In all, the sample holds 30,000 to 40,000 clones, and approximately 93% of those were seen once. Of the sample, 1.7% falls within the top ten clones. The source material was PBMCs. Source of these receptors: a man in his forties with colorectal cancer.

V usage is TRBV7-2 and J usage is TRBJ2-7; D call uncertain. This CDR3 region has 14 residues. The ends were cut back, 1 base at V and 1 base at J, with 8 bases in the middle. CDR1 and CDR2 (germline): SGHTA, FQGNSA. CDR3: CASSLDKGSYEQYF. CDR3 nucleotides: TGTGCCAGCAGCTTAGATAAGGGTTCCTACGAGCAGTACTTC.

The CDR3 loop reads CASSPGQGIEKLFF. The CDR3 DNA follows: TGCGCCAGCAGCCCGGGACAGGGCATAGAAAAACTGTTTTTT. The J gene is TRBJ1-4, the V gene TRBV5-1, with TRBD1 matching 9 bases. Per the germline V gene, CDR1 is SGHRS and CDR2 is YFSETQ. The CDR3 is 14 residues long. The trim removed 4 bases at V and 8 bases at J, leaving 6 bases unmatched.

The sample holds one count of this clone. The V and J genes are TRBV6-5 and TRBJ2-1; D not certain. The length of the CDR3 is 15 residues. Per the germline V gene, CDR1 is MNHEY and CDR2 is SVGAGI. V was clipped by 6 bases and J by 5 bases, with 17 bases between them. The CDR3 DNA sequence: TGTGCCAGCAGGCCATATGCCGGCGACAACAATGAGCAGTTCTTC. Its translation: CASRPYAGDNNEQFF.

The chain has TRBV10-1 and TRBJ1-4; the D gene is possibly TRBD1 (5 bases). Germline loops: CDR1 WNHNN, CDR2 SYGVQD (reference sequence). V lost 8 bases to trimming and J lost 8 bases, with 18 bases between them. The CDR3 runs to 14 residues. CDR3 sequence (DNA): TGCGCCAGCCTTCGGGGCATAGGGAAGGAAAAACTGTTTTTT. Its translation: CASLRGIGKEKLFF.

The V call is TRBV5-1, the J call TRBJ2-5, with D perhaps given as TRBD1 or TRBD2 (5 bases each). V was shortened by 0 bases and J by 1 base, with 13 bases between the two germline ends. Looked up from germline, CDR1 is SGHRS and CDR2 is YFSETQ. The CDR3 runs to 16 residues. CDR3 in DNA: TGCGCCAGCAGCTTGGGGGGGACGGATCTCCAAGAGACCCAGTACTTC. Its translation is CASSLGGTDLQETQYF.

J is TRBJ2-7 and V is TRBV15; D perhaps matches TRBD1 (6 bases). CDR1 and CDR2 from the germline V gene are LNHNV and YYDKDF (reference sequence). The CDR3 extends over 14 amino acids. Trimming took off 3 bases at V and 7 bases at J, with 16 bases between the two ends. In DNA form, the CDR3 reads TGTGCCACCAGCAGGGCCGGGACATCGGGGGAGCAGTACTTC. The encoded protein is CATSRAGTSGEQYF.

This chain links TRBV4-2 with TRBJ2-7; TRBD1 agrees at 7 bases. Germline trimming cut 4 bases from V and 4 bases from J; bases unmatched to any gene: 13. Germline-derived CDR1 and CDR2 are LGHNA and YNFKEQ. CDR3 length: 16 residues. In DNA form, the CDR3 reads TGTGCCAGCAGCCCTCGTAGACAGGGAGAAGCGTACGAGCAGTACTTC. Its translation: CASSPRRQGEAYEQYF.

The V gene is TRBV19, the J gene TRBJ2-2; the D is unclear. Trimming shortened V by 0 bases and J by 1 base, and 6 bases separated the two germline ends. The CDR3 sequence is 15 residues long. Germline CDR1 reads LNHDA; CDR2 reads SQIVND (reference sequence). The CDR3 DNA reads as TGTGCCAGTAGTATAGATCGCGGGAACACCGGGGAGCTGTTTTTT. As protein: CASSIDRGNTGELFF.